This TCR beta chain comes out of a study of siplizumab effects on memory and regulatory T cells. General observations from the study: Suppression by proliferating Tregs derived from siplizumab cultures was not verified.

Note on this clone: Its antigen is not identified. Other DNA sequences in this specimen translate into the identical CDR3.

The V and J ends lost 3 bases and 6 bases respectively, with 6 bases between them. The germline V gene encodes CDR1 MNHEY and CDR2 SMNVEV (reference sequence). The CDR3 contains 12 residues. Generated by immunoSEQ multiplex PCR, the TCRdb table keeps only in-frame clones and is missing some. The repertoire consists of around 100,000 clones, with approximately 94% occurring once and the leading ten covering roughly 0.62%. Sequenced: Tregs sorted from blood. J is TRBJ1-5 and V is TRBV27, with D unresolved. This receptor was taken from a human donor in good health. The CDR3 spells CASSFWGQPQHF. The CDR3, as DNA: TGTGCCAGCAGTTTTTGGGGTCAGCCCCAGCATTTT.